The 18 T cell receptor beta chains below all came from one sample that was sequenced in a study of neurological immune-mediated disorders. TCRdb passed the 5' RACE reads through MiXCR, listing each CDR3 protein once. The data show around 49,000 distinct CDR3 sequences, 12% seen once. The sample's time point: longitudinal time-point 3. The sample comprised PBMCs. The receptors originated from a male donor with HTLV-1-associated myelopathy (HAM/TSP).

J is TRBJ2-3 and V is TRBV4-3; TRBD1 or TRBD2 may be the D gene (7 bases each). The V end lost 2 bases, the J end lost 5 bases, and 14 bases lay between the germline ends. CDR3 length: 15 amino acids. CDR1 and CDR2 (germline): LGHNA, YSLEER. The CDR3 nucleotides read TGCGCCAGCAGCCAACGGGGGGCAGGGGGAGATACGCAGTATTTT. This sequence encodes CASSQRGAGGDTQYF.

Many counts were recorded for this clonotype. The chain has TRBV6-5 and TRBJ2-1; possible D gene TRBD2, 6 bases. This CDR3 has 15 residues. Per the germline V gene, CDR1 is MNHEY and CDR2 is SVGAGI. Trimming stripped 0 bases from V and 8 bases from J, with 14 bases between. CDR3 amino acids: CASSYSQAGYHEQFF. The CDR3 DNA reads TGTGCCAGCAGTTACTCCCAGGCGGGGTACCATGAGCAGTTCTTC.

This clonotype was recorded many times. The CDR3 is CASRAEGSPNYGYTF. CDR3 in DNA: TGTGCCAGCAGGGCAGAGGGCAGCCCTAACTATGGCTACACCTTC. V usage is TRBV12-3 or TRBV12-4 and J usage is TRBJ1-2; D uncertain. The length of the CDR3 is 15 residues. V was cut by 6 bases and J by 0 bases, with 14 bases left in between.

This clonotype was seen a few times. The chain uses TRBV27 and TRBJ2-5, with D perhaps matching TRBD1 (6 bases). Trimming took 2 bases from V and 0 from J, leaving 19 bases between them. The CDR3 totals 18 residues. Germline CDR1 and CDR2: MNHEY and SMNVEV (reference sequence). The CDR3 nucleotides read TGTGCCAGCAGTTTAGTTTCTGGGGCAGGGGCGTACCAAGAGACCCAGTACTTC. Protein sequence: CASSLVSGAGAYQETQYF.

This clonotype was detected many times. The chain is built from TRBV6-1 and TRBJ1-2; 8 bases map to TRBD1. This CDR3 spans 14 amino acids. The ends lost 4 bases at V and 7 bases at J; junction bases unmatched: 8. The germline V gene has CDR1 MNHNS and CDR2 SASEGT. The CDR3 DNA follows: TGTGCCAGCAGTGGCGGGACAGGTGTACCTGGCTACACCTTC. Protein product: CASSGGTGVPGYTF.

This clonotype has a count of ten or more. The genes are TRBV6-5 and TRBJ2-2; D tentatively reads TRBD1 or TRBD2 (5 bases each). CDR3 size: 14 residues. The germline V gene has CDR1 MNHEY and CDR2 SVGAGI. Trimming removed 6 bases at V and 3 bases at J, with 11 bases between. The chain's CDR3 is CASRTEGYTGELFF. CDR3 in DNA: TGTGCCAGCAGAACAGAGGGGTACACCGGGGAGCTGTTTTTT.

This clonotype was picked up many times. The rearrangement uses TRBV11-2 and TRBJ2-1; no clear D gene. The CDR3 spans 13 residues. The V and J ends lost 3 bases and 0 bases respectively, with 3 bases between them. CDR1 is SGHAT and CDR2 is FQNNGV in the germline V gene. This CDR3 reads CASSFSSYNEQFF. The CDR3 nucleotides are TGTGCCAGCAGCTTTAGCTCCTACAATGAGCAGTTCTTC.

This clonotype was recorded many times. V usage is TRBV20-1 and J usage is TRBJ1-2; no firm D call. The CDR3 loop spans 14 amino acids. The V end lost 0 bases, the J end lost 2 bases, and 10 bases lay between the germline ends. Germline lookup yields CDR1 DFQATT and CDR2 SNEGSKA (reference sequence). The CDR3 DNA reads TGCAGTGCTAGAGATCCAAACAAAAACTATGGCTACACCTTC. Encoded protein: CSARDPNKNYGYTF.

Sample share makes this clonotype medium-sized (0.01 to 0.1%). The rearrangement uses TRBV5-6 and TRBJ2-3, with D maybe TRBD1 (6 bases). CDR1 and CDR2 from the germline V gene are SGHDT and YYEEEE. The V and J ends lost 4 bases and 8 bases respectively, with 17 bases between them. The CDR3 loop spans 14 amino acids. As DNA, the CDR3 is TGTGCCAGCAGCCCCCGGGGAGCGGACAGTACGCAGTATTTT. Residues: CASSPRGADSTQYF.

This clonotype was seen ten or more times. This chain joins TRBV29-1 and TRBJ2-4; 11 nucleotides align to TRBD2. Trimming at V came to 4 bases and at J to 6 bases, leaving 8 bases not matched to a gene. The CDR3 covers 15 residues. Germline values: CDR1 SQVTM, CDR2 ANQGSEA. CDR3 nucleotides: TGCAGCGTTGCCCCTAGCGGGGGGACCTCAAACATTCAGTACTTC. Amino acid sequence: CSVAPSGGTSNIQYF.

This clonotype was seen a handful of times. A read error may produce the germline difference seen at one junction end. The chain combines TRBV28 with TRBJ2-4; D is perhaps TRBD1 (5 bases). The germline CDR1 and CDR2 sequences are MDHEN and SYDVKM. This CDR3 region has 14 residues. The CDR3 sequence is CASSVSGFLGPPHF. Written as DNA, the CDR3 is TGTGCCAGCAGTGTGTCAGGGTTTTTAGGACCCCCGCACTTC.

This clonotype was recorded many times. The genes are TRBV7-2 and TRBJ1-4; TRBD1 is a possible D gene (5 bases). Per the germline V gene, CDR1 is SGHTA and CDR2 is FQGNSA. V lost 5 bases, J lost 3 bases, and 13 bases lay in between. The CDR3 consists of 15 residues. CDR3 sequence reads: CASSPQRGSNEKLFF. In DNA, the CDR3 is TGTGCCAGCAGCCCTCAGAGGGGTTCTAATGAAAAACTGTTTTTT.

The chain is built from TRBV6-2 or TRBV6-3 and TRBJ2-1, with 9 positions matching TRBD1. Germline V CDR1 and CDR2: MNHEY, SVGEGT. The CDR3 contains 18 residues. Trimming cost V 1 base and J 2 bases; bases outside gene matches: 9. CDR3 region: CASSYYGTGCSPYNEQFF. Here the CDR3 DNA reads TGTGCCAGCAGTTACTACGGGACAGGGTGCAGTCCCTACAATGAGCAGTTCTTC.

This clonotype was recorded many times. The J gene is TRBJ1-5, the V gene TRBV15; D unclear. The CDR3 runs 15 residues. The V end was cut by 0 bases, the J end by 4 bases, with 10 bases between. Germline values: CDR1 LNHNV, CDR2 YYDKDF (reference sequence). For the CDR3, the DNA is TGTGCCACCAGCAGAGATAACCGGGTAAATCAGCCCCAGCATTTT. This translates into CATSRDNRVNQPQHF.

This clonotype was recorded many times. V is TRBV5-1 and J is TRBJ2-3; D perhaps matches TRBD1 (5 bases). The CDR3 length is 14 residues. The germline V gene encodes CDR1 SGHRS and CDR2 YFSETQ. V lost 0 bases to trimming and J lost 5 bases, with 10 bases between them. CDR3 sequence: CASSLVGVQDTQYF. The CDR3, as DNA: TGCGCCAGCAGCTTGGTAGGGGTTCAAGATACGCAGTATTTT.

Ten or more counts support this clonotype. The rearrangement links TRBV29-1 to TRBJ2-7; 7 bases line up with TRBD1. The germline gives CDR1 SQVTM, CDR2 ANQGSEA. This CDR3 region has 13 residues. J was trimmed by 6 bases and V by 6 bases; bases with no gene match: 11. Here the CDR3 reads CSVSSTGTGEQYF. CDR3 in DNA: TGCAGCGTCTCATCGACAGGGACGGGCGAGCAGTACTTC.

This clonotype was found many times. The V gene is TRBV7-9, the J gene TRBJ2-7; D unclear. V shed 4 bases and J shed 6 bases, with 10 bases lying between them. Germline loops: CDR1 SEHNR, CDR2 FQNEAQ (reference sequence). The CDR3 covers 12 residues. Written as DNA, the CDR3 is TGTGCCAGCAGCTATATTGGTTTCGAGCAGTACTTC. Translated: CASSYIGFEQYF. Using reference TRBV7-9 and TRBJ2-7 for the parts outside the CDR3, the full variable domain is DTGVSQNPRHKITKRGQNVTFRCDPISEHNRLYWYRQTLGQGPEFLTYFQNEAQLEKSRLLSDRFSAERPKGSFSTLEIQRTEQGDSAMYLCASSYIGFEQYFGPGTRLTVT.

This clonotype was seen repeatedly, ten times or more. The genes are TRBV7-6 and TRBJ1-5; maybe TRBD1 (6 bases). The CDR3 contains 14 residues. V shed 5 bases and J shed 7 bases, with 15 bases lying between them. Germline CDR1 and CDR2: SGHVS and FNYEAQ. The CDR3 DNA is TGTGCCAGCAGCCTCTCAGGGGCTGACCAGCCCCAGCATTTT. This translates into CASSLSGADQPQHF.